What follows are 28 T cell receptor beta chains derived from one specimen sequenced in a study of response to subunit inactivated influenza vaccine. TCRdb recomputed calls from the RT-PCR reads with MiXCR, one row per CDR3 protein. The sample shows some 500,000 distinct CDR3 sequences, 25% of them seen only once. Sample: CD4+ T cells sorted from PBMCs, taken roughly 5 days after vaccination. Every receptor here comes from a man aged 50-59 years who received an inactivated influenza vaccine.

The CDR3 bases are TGCAGCGTTGGAGTCGGGGGGAGAGGTTCTGAAGCTTTCTTT. It specifies CSVGVGGRGSEAFF. V gene TRBV29-1 combines with J gene TRBJ1-1; the D gene is possibly TRBD1 (5 bases). CDR3 length: 14 residues. The V end lost 4 bases, the J end lost 6 bases, and 18 bases lay between the germline ends. Per the germline V gene, CDR1 is SQVTM and CDR2 is ANQGSEA.

J is TRBJ1-2 and V is TRBV12-3 or TRBV12-4; no definite D call. With 7 bases removed from V and 0 bases from J, the gap between germline ends came to 9 bases. The CDR3 length is 13 residues. Here the CDR3 reads CASKKTTNYGYTF. The CDR3 coding sequence is TGTGCCAGCAAAAAGACAACTAACTATGGCTACACCTTC.

The V call is TRBV6-2 or TRBV6-3, the J call TRBJ2-2, with 9 bases fitting TRBD1. Trimming cost V 6 bases and J 7 bases; bases outside gene matches: 3. The CDR3 length is 13 residues. Germline V gene lookup returns CDR1 MNHEY and CDR2 SVGEGT. CDR3: CASRDRGNGELFF. Written as DNA, the CDR3 is TGTGCCAGCAGGGACAGGGGAAACGGGGAGCTGTTTTTT.

This clonotype was seen at least ten times. V usage is TRBV7-9 and J usage is TRBJ2-3; tentative D call: TRBD2 (6 bases). The CDR3 is 15 residues long. Trimming stripped 5 bases from V and 4 bases from J, with 16 bases between. The germline V gene has CDR1 SEHNR and CDR2 FQNEAQ (reference sequence). The CDR3 spells CASSRLRDPADTQYF. The CDR3 DNA is TGTGCCAGCAGCCGACTGCGGGATCCGGCAGATACGCAGTATTTT.

This clonotype was counted ten times or more. CDR3 loop: CASSQGLAGANVLTF. In DNA form, the CDR3 reads TGCGCCAGCAGCCAAGGACTGGCTGGGGCCAACGTCCTGACTTTC. This sequence joins TRBV4-1 and TRBJ2-6; no definite D call. The germline V gene has CDR1 MGHRA and CDR2 YSYEKL. Trimming cost V 1 base and J 2 bases, with 6 bases left between them. The length of the CDR3 is 15 residues.

Many counts were recorded for this clonotype. The chain recombines TRBV5-1 with TRBJ2-5; weak D call: TRBD2 (5 bases). Per germline, CDR1 SGHRS and CDR2 YFSETQ. The V gene lost 1 base and the J gene lost 5 bases, with 9 bases spanning the gap. This CDR3 comprises 13 residues. CDR3 loop: CASSLTSSETQYF. DNA for the CDR3: TGCGCCAGCAGCTTGACTAGTTCCGAGACCCAGTACTTC.

J is TRBJ2-2 and V is TRBV13; 8 nucleotides align to TRBD2. The V and J ends lost 9 bases and 0 bases, in that order; junction bases with no gene match: 3. Germline CDR1 reads PRHDT; CDR2 reads FYEKMQ (reference sequence). The CDR3 contains 14 residues. The DNA of the CDR3 is TGTGCCAGTACGACTAGCGCGAACACCGGGGAGCTGTTTTTT. This gives the protein CASTTSANTGELFF.

This clonotype was detected only a few times. This chain links TRBV4-1 with TRBJ2-2; D is possibly TRBD1 (5 bases). This CDR3 has 18 amino acids. The germline gives CDR1 MGHRA, CDR2 YSYEKL. V was trimmed by 1 base and J by 0 bases, leaving 15 bases between them. CDR3 loop: CASSQGRRTGANTGELFF. The CDR3 coding sequence is TGCGCCAGCAGCCAAGGAAGGAGAACAGGAGCGAACACCGGGGAGCTGTTTTTT.

This clonotype was found a few times. The rearrangement joins TRBV29-1 to TRBJ2-3, with TRBD2 matching 7 bases. CDR3 length: 16 amino acids. After removal of 0 bases from V and 0 bases from J, the junction contained 6 bases not matched to a gene. The germline gives CDR1 SQVTM, CDR2 ANQGSEA. The chain's CDR3 is CSVEEILAPSTDTQYF. In nucleotides, the CDR3 is TGCAGCGTTGAAGAAATACTAGCGCCTAGCACAGATACGCAGTATTTT.

This clonotype was seen more than once but under ten times. This chain links TRBV20-1 with TRBJ2-7; tentatively, D is TRBD2 (5 bases). CDR1 is DFQATT, CDR2 SNEGSKA, per germline (reference sequence). V was clipped by 0 bases and J by 3 bases, with 27 bases between them. The CDR3 runs 19 residues. Here the CDR3 DNA reads TGCAGTGCTAGAGATCTCCCGATAGGTGTAGACTATCCCCACTACGAGCAGTACTTC. This translates into CSARDLPIGVDYPHYEQYF.

As DNA, the CDR3 is TGTGCCAGCAGCGCGGGACTAGCTAGGGATACGCAGTATTTT. It is translated as CASSAGLARDTQYF. The genes are TRBV7-9 and TRBJ2-3, with 9 bases aligning to TRBD2. V lost 5 bases, J lost 6 bases, and 6 bases stayed unmatched. CDR3 length equals 14 residues. Germline V gene sequence: CDR1 SEHNR, CDR2 FQNEAQ (reference sequence).

This chain uses TRBV20-1 with TRBJ1-5, with D possibly TRBD1 on 5 matching bases. Germline CDR1 is DFQATT and CDR2 is SNEGSKA (reference sequence). The CDR3 spans 17 residues. V shed 1 base and J shed 7 bases, with 23 bases lying between them. Written as DNA, the CDR3 is TGCAGTGCTAGAGGAGGCAGGCTAAGGGGAGAATACCAGCCCCAGCATTTT. It codes for CSARGGRLRGEYQPQHF.

This chain's CDR3 is CASSYNSAANYGYTF. CDR3 nucleotide sequence: TGCGCCAGCAGCTATAACAGTGCCGCCAACTATGGCTACACCTTC. J is TRBJ1-2 and V is TRBV5-1, with D hard to call. CDR3 length: 15 amino acids. V lost 3 bases and J 2 bases, leaving 14 bases between the germline ends. CDR1 and CDR2 (germline): SGHRS, YFSETQ.

This clonotype was detected a few times. The chain recombines TRBV6-5 with TRBJ1-3; the match to TRBD1 covers 9 bases. J gave up 4 bases and V 4 bases, and 5 bases lay outside the gene matches. The CDR3 has 15 residues. CDR1 and CDR2 (germline): MNHEY, SVGAGI. The CDR3 bases are TGTGCCAGCAGTTCTGGGACAGGGTCAGGAAACACCATATATTTT. It codes for CASSSGTGSGNTIYF.

This clonotype was counted between two and nine times. The chain has TRBV6-5 and TRBJ2-1; 10 positions match TRBD2. V shed 2 bases, J shed 2 bases, and the junction held 9 bases outside the gene matches. The CDR3 covers 18 residues. Germline V gene lookup returns CDR1 MNHEY and CDR2 SVGAGI. The CDR3 DNA is TGTGCCAGCAGTTACACCCTAAGTGGGACTAGCGCCTACAATGAGCAGTTCTTC. Translated, it gives CASSYTLSGTSAYNEQFF.

The chain combines TRBV7-2 with TRBJ2-7, with TRBD2 as a possible D gene (7 bases). The CDR3 has 16 residues. Trimming took off 2 bases at V and 5 bases at J, with 19 bases between the two ends. Per germline, CDR1 SGHTA and CDR2 FQGNSA. The CDR3 coding sequence is TGTGCCAGCAGCTTAATGGCGGGGGCGCGAGTAGACGAGCAGTACTTC. It specifies CASSLMAGARVDEQYF.

The chain employs TRBV14 and TRBJ1-2, with D unclear. The CDR3 has 13 residues. Germline V gene sequence: CDR1 SGHDN, CDR2 FVKESK. Trimming removed 1 base at V and 7 bases at J, with 10 bases between. CDR3 in amino acids: CASSQGRLSGYTF. For the CDR3, the DNA is TGTGCCAGCAGCCAAGGCAGGCTCTCTGGCTACACCTTC.

CDR3: CASSQNTRTGAGQYF. The CDR3 nucleotides are TGCGCCAGCAGCCAAAATACTCGGACAGGTGCTGGGCAGTACTTC. The V call is TRBV4-3, the J call TRBJ2-7; 7 bases align to TRBD1. J lost 9 bases, V lost 2 bases, and 13 bases had no gene match. Germline-derived CDR1 and CDR2 are LGHNA and YSLEER. The CDR3 contains 15 residues.

The J gene is TRBJ2-1, the V gene TRBV4-2; 9 bases align to TRBD2. The CDR3 totals 16 residues. The V and J ends lost 0 bases and 7 bases, in that order; junction bases with no gene match: 7. The V gene's germline CDR1 is LGHNA and CDR2 YNFKEQ. In DNA form, the CDR3 reads TGTGCCAGCAGCCAAGAAACGGGACTAGCTACGAATGAGCAGTTCTTC. This translates into CASSQETGLATNEQFF.

The chain joins TRBV7-2 to TRBJ2-7, with a tentative D call TRBD1 (5 bases). V lost 2 bases to trimming and J lost 3 bases, with 14 bases between them. Germline lookup yields CDR1 SGHTA and CDR2 FQGNSA. The CDR3 totals 15 residues. This CDR3 reads CASSLNLAGYYEQYF. The CDR3 nucleotides read TGTGCCAGCAGCTTAAACTTGGCAGGGTACTACGAGCAGTACTTC.

In its sample, this clonotype was seen a few times. The chain combines TRBV4-2 with TRBJ2-7, with 9 bases matching TRBD1. This CDR3 contains 14 residues. Germline CDR1 and CDR2: LGHNA and YNFKEQ. Germline trimming cut 4 bases from V and 6 bases from J; bases unmatched to any gene: 7. CDR3 region: CASSLNRGLGEQYF. The CDR3 DNA sequence: TGTGCCAGCAGCCTGAACAGGGGGCTGGGCGAGCAGTACTTC.

This clonotype has just a few counts. This chain connects TRBV20-1 to TRBJ2-2, with D possibly matching TRBD2 (6 bases). Trimming removed 6 bases from V and 6 bases from J, with 17 bases in between. CDR3 length equals 14 residues. CDR1 is DFQATT and CDR2 is SNEGSKA in the germline V gene (reference sequence). The CDR3 loop is CSAPQLAGAGELFF. The CDR3 DNA reads TGCAGTGCCCCCCAACTAGCCGGGGCCGGGGAGCTGTTTTTT.

This clonotype occurred once. The chain recombines TRBV7-8 with TRBJ2-3; no reliable D call. This CDR3 comprises 15 residues. Germline lookup yields CDR1 SGHVS and CDR2 FQNEAQ. With 3 bases removed from V and 0 bases from J, the gap between germline ends came to 10 bases. CDR3 DNA sequence: TGTGCCAGCAGCTTCAGACGGGCGAGCACAGATACGCAGTATTTT. The encoded protein is CASSFRRASTDTQYF.

This clonotype was counted between two and nine times. The chain uses TRBV5-1 and TRBJ1-2; D is possibly TRBD1 (6 bases). From germline, CDR1 is SGHRS and CDR2 YFSETQ. CDR3 length equals 14 residues. V lost 0 bases to trimming and J lost 4 bases, with 10 bases between them. The CDR3 sequence is CASSLGGRAYGYTF. The CDR3 DNA is TGCGCCAGCAGCTTGGGGGGGCGTGCCTATGGCTACACCTTC. The full variable domain, its missing parts supplied by reference TRBV5-1 and TRBJ1-2, is KAGVTQTPRYLIKTRGQQVTLSCSPISGHRSVSWYQQTPGQGLQFLFEYFSETQRNKGNFPGRFSGRQFSNSRSEMNVSTLELGDSALYLCASSLGGRAYGYTFGSGTRLTVV.

The V and J genes are TRBV5-6 and TRBJ1-5, with 8 bases aligning to TRBD1. Trimming removed 3 bases from V and 9 bases from J; junction bases left unmatched: 11. CDR3 size: 15 residues. CDR1 is SGHDT and CDR2 is YYEEEE in the germline V gene. CDR3 in DNA: TGTGCCAGCAGCTGGTCCAGGACAGGGCAAAGGCCCCAGCATTTT. It yields the protein CASSWSRTGQRPQHF. Full variable domain (remainder filled in from reference TRBV5-6 and TRBJ1-5): DAGVTQSPTHLIKTRGQQVTLRCSPKSGHDTVSWYQQALGQGPQFIFQYYEEEERQRGNFPDRFSGHQFPNYSSELNVNALLLGDSALYLCASSWSRTGQRPQHFGDGTRLSIL.

This chain links TRBV6-2 or TRBV6-3 with TRBJ2-1, with TRBD2 matching 10 bases. Looked up from germline, CDR1 is MNHEY and CDR2 is SVGEGT. Trimming took 2 bases from V and 14 from J; bases not matched to a gene: 3. The CDR3 is 12 residues long. CDR3 sequence (DNA): TGTGCCAGCAGTTACGGAACTAGCGGGGAGTTCTTC. It encodes CASSYGTSGEFF.

The chain combines TRBV20-1 with TRBJ1-4; no clear D gene. V was clipped by 1 base and J by 7 bases, with 10 bases between them. CDR3 length equals 13 residues. Germline V gives CDR1 DFQATT, CDR2 SNEGSKA (reference sequence). CDR3 sequence: CSARGQEGEKLFF. DNA of the CDR3: TGCAGTGCTAGAGGGCAGGAGGGTGAAAAACTGTTTTTT.

The chain uses TRBV2 and TRBJ2-5; D not certain. CDR1 and CDR2 (germline): SNHLY, FYNNEI. Trimming took 8 bases from V and 9 from J, leaving 13 bases between them. The CDR3 has 11 amino acids. The CDR3 spells CASGTVPAQYF. DNA for the CDR3: TGTGCCAGCGGAACGGTGCCTGCCCAGTACTTC.